The clone carrying this T cell receptor beta chain was seen only a few times. CDR3 size: 14 residues. CDR1 and CDR2 from the germline V gene are DFQATT and SNEGSKA (reference sequence). V lost 5 bases to trimming and J lost 0 bases, with 14 bases between them. The data were obtained in a study of identical twins. cDNA molecules carried unique molecular identifiers, and template switching added a universal primer site. One entry per CDR3 protein results from TCRdb running MiXCR on the 5' RACE reads. The sample shows roughly 720,000 distinct CDR3 sequences, about 20% of them seen only once. This sample was shared with a second study, whose subject was T cells expressing NK-cell markers. As reported in that work: It was sorted CD3+CD56-NKG2C+, CD3+CD56+NKG2C- and CD3+CD56+NKG2C+ T cells that provided the TCR beta repertoires. Serological testing identified most of the eight sequenced donors as HCMV-seropositive and one as seronegative.

The specimen was PBMCs. This receptor was taken from a woman aged 18 to 35 in good health. The chain couples TRBV20-1 to TRBJ2-7; TRBD2 might be the D (6 bases). CDR3 loop: CSAPRWEVSYEQYF. Written as DNA, the CDR3 is TGCAGTGCTCCTCGGTGGGAGGTCTCCTACGAGCAGTACTTC.